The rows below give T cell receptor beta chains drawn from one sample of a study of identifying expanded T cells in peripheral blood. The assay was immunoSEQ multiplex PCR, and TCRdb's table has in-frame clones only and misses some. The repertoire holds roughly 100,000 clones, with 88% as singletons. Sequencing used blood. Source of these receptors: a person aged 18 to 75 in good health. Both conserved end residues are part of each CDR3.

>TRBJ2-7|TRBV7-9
CASSLAGGPHYEQYF
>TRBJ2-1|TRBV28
CASSHTGTGRNNEQFF
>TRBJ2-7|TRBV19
CASSIASIYEQYF
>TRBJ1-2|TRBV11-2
CASSFRGGFSYTF
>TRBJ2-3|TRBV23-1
CASSQFGRTITDTQYF
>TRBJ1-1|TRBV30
CAWSSGRTFF
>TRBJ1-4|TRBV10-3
CAISEPRQGGNEKLFF
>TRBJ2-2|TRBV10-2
CASRVGGPGELFF
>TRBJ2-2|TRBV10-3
CAISVGGGPRGLGELFF
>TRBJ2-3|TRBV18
CASSRLGGSQTSTDTQYF
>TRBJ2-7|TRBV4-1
CASSQVSATGSYEQYF
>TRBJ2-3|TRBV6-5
CASRPRGTDTQYF
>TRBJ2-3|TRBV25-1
CASSEYETSNTDTQYF
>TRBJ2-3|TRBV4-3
CASSQGGQGYTDTQYF
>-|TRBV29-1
CSVEEAGAPYEQYF
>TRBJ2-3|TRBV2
CASSTPSRGDEDTQYF
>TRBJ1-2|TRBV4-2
CASSQDLGVRAFDGYTF
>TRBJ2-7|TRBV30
CAWDRQSSYEQYF
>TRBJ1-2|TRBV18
CASSPPVAEYGYTF
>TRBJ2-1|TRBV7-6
CASSPEGDEQFF
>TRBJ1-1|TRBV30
CAWSVIRSDAEAFF
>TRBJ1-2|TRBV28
CASRTGQTNYGYTF